The entry that follows covers one TCR beta chain sequence. Its specificity is not known. These data originate in a study of T cells in Graves' hyperthyroidism and ophthalmopathy. On the study more broadly: Peripheral blood sampling occurred at initial diagnosis, before any treatment. Study-level findings and limits: Blood shared most expanded thyroid clonotypes above 0.001.

V lost 6 bases, J lost 6 bases, and 10 bases stayed unmatched. There are 15 residues in the CDR3. The germline V gene has CDR1 SGHAT and CDR2 FQNNGV. The TCR beta CDR3 regions underwent amplification using RNA transcripts as the source. HTBI primers were the set used in a first-round RT-PCR of the TCR CDR3. In TCRdb, the multiplex PCR reads were re-called with MiXCR into one record per CDR3 protein. This table holds about 620,000 distinct CDR3 sequences, around 16% found once. It was considered stable Graves' hyperthyroidism when ophthalmopathy did not progress within 18 months. Each 10 ml fresh peripheral blood draw supplied the PBMCs.

The source is a young woman with Graves' hyperthyroidism. The genes are TRBV11-2 and TRBJ2-2, with 7 bases identical to TRBD1. Sequencing input: blood. The CDR3 DNA reads as TGTGCCAGCAGGAGGGTAGGGGGCCCTGCCGGGGAGCTGTTTTTT. Translated, it gives CASRRVGGPAGELFF.